This paragraph covers one TCR beta chain sequence. This clonotype has only a few counts. No cognate antigen has been identified for it. The sample holds no much larger clone one base away, and base qualities are not on file. The data are from a study of CD8+CD57+ T cells in acquired aplastic anemia (dated 2018 in TCRdb). Context from the whole study: DNA extracted from sorted CD4+ and CD8+ cells had a mean of approximately 3.3 ug, with a range of roughly 0.18 to 27.4 ug. Healthy donor samples averaged about 9.9 million reads for CD4+ and roughly 12 million for CD8+ cells. On the study overall, not on this receptor specifically: Between patients and healthy controls, no significant difference in CD8+ Simpson's diversity was found (P=0.060). Around 30 CD8+ CDR3 sequences were found to be shared between patients and controls, but these sequences appeared to be highly expressed in patients and within the immunodominant clones of the patients.

TCR repertoires of sorted CD4+ and CD8+ blood T cells from severe aplastic anemia patients and healthy subjects were deep-sequenced in the study. Ficoll-Paque density gradient centrifugation was used to isolate peripheral blood mononuclear cells. CD4+ and CD8+ T cells were sorted by FACS or magnetic beads before DNA extraction. Based on the germline V gene (reference sequence), the CDR1 and CDR2 sequences are SGHKS and YYEKEE. The CDR3 runs 13 residues from the cysteine to the phenylalanine. Just the 39-base CDR3 DNA is kept, in frame starting at base 1. Relative to germline, V is missing 5 bases and J is missing 12 bases, with 4 bases of the junction outside any gene match. TCR beta VDJ combination and CDR3 sequence profiling used genomic DNA as the template. An Illumina HiSeq 2000 was used for TCR repertoire sequencing. In the source study's methods: Repertoires were assessed using TRBV/TRBJ rearrangement plots, CDR3 size and DJ length profiles, and Simpson's diversity index. The most abundant DNA sequence in the deep sequencing data was taken as the immunodominant clone. CDR3 amino acid sequences were screened for sharing across subjects and were compared with published repertoires and the VDJdb database. Using fastp at Q25 and MiXCR, TCRdb reprocessed the public reads and kept productive beta chains. Duplicate CDR3 protein sequences are folded into a single record with the most common DNA and genes. TCRdb, not the authors, supplied the V and J calls. The sample records hundreds of thousands of distinct CDR3 sequences, 65% to 75% of which are singletons. The ten largest account for 4% of the sample.

The sequence was collected from a human donor in good health, serving as a control. This chain joins TRBV5-5 to TRBJ2-1; TRBD2 lines up with 14 middle nucleotides. Specimen: sorted CD4+, CD8+, or CD8+CD57+ T cells (not recorded which) from PBMCs. The nucleotide sequence is TGTGCCAGCAGTCTGGGACTAGCGGGGGCGCAGTTCTTC. Translated, it gives CASSLGLAGAQFF. The full variable domain, with segments outside the CDR3 supplied by the reference TRBV5-5 and TRBJ2-1 proteins, appears as DAGVTQSPTHLIKTRGQQVTLRCSPISGHKSVSWYQQVLGQGPQFIFQYYEKEERGRGNFPDRFSARQFPNYSSELNVNALLLGDSALYLCASSLGLAGAQFFGPGTRLTVL.